The 18 T cell receptor beta chains below all came from one sample that was sequenced in a study of identical twins. TCRdb processed the 5' RACE reads anew with MiXCR; each CDR3 protein has one entry. The table records about 100,000 distinct CDR3 sequences, 5.9% of them present only once. Sequencing used memory T cells sorted from blood. These TCRs come from a woman aged 50 to 65 in good health.

At least ten counts were recorded for this clonotype. The rearrangement links TRBV12-3 or TRBV12-4 to TRBJ2-7, with D unclear. Trimming shortened V by 6 bases and J by 4 bases, and 7 bases separated the two germline ends. CDR3 size: 11 residues. CDR3 nucleotides: TGTGCCAGCAGAAACGAGTACGAGCAGTACTTC. Its translation: CASRNEYEQYF.

This clonotype was picked up many times. The chain combines TRBV27 with TRBJ2-3; 9 bases align to TRBD2. Germline loops: CDR1 MNHEY, CDR2 SMNVEV (reference sequence). Germline trimming cut 3 bases from V and 2 bases from J; bases unmatched to any gene: 3. The length of the CDR3 is 15 residues. CDR3: CASSFSGGATDTQYF. In nucleotides, the CDR3 is TGTGCCAGCAGTTTTAGCGGGGGTGCCACAGATACGCAGTATTTT.

This clonotype showed up many times. The chain recombines TRBV5-1 with TRBJ1-2; possible D gene TRBD1, 5 bases. The length of the CDR3 is 12 residues. The V gene lost 2 bases and the J gene lost 7 bases, with 9 bases spanning the gap. CDR1 SGHRS and CDR2 YFSETQ come from the germline V gene. The CDR3 nucleotides are TGCGCCAGCAGCTTTGATAGGGGTGGCTACACCTTC. Amino acid sequence: CASSFDRGGYTF.

This clonotype has a count of ten or more. The V call is TRBV20-1, the J call TRBJ2-1; 10 bases line up with TRBD2. Trimming cost V 3 bases and J 8 bases; bases outside gene matches: 7. There are 14 residues in the CDR3. Germline V gene data show CDR1 as DFQATT and CDR2 as SNEGSKA (reference sequence). CDR3 nucleotides: TGCAGTGCTAGTGCTAGCGGGAGAATGGATGAGCAGTTCTTC. This translates into CSASASGRMDEQFF.

This clonotype occurred many times. The V gene is TRBV18, the J gene TRBJ2-5; D unresolved. The CDR3 runs to 14 residues. Germline values: CDR1 KGHSH, CDR2 LQKENI. V was shortened by 0 bases and J by 5 bases, with 10 bases between the two germline ends. The CDR3 sequence is CASSPPSRTETQYF. Here the CDR3 DNA reads TGTGCCAGCTCACCACCGTCCAGGACCGAGACCCAGTACTTC.

This clonotype was picked up a small number of times. A clone one base away is much larger, so this may be a read error. Because the CDR3's place on the DNA is in doubt, the DNA is left out and the CDR3 is given as listed by TCRdb. The genes are TRBV12-3 or TRBV12-4 and TRBJ1-1; no check of the table's D call, TRBD1, against the DNA was made. The CDR3 spans 13 amino acids, including both terminal residues. This CDR3 is CASSFGTGTEALF.

The CDR3 here is CASSPQVGGPNTEAFF. CDR3 DNA: TGTGCCAGCAGCCCTCAGGTGGGGGGGCCGAACACTGAAGCTTTCTTT. The rearrangement links TRBV11-2 to TRBJ1-1, with D tentatively TRBD1 (6 bases). The ends were cut back, 5 bases at V and 1 base at J, with 17 bases in the middle. The CDR3 loop spans 16 amino acids. Per the germline V gene, CDR1 is SGHAT and CDR2 is FQNNGV.

This clonotype showed up many times. This chain joins TRBV11-3 and TRBJ2-1; the match to TRBD2 covers 11 bases. The germline V gene has CDR1 SGHNT and CDR2 YENEEA. V dropped 6 bases and J dropped 0; count of bases not matched to a gene: 4. The CDR3 totals 16 residues. CDR3 nucleotides: TGTGCCAGCAGGACTAGCGGGGAGAGCTCCTACAATGAGCAGTTCTTC. This sequence encodes CASRTSGESSYNEQFF.

This clonotype was detected ten times or more. The J gene is TRBJ1-1, the V gene TRBV7-6, with TRBD1 matching over 7 bases. This CDR3 has 12 amino acids. Germline values: CDR1 SGHVS, CDR2 FNYEAQ. Trimming cost V 4 bases and J 11 bases; bases outside gene matches: 7. The CDR3 loop is CASSSTGSGAFF. CDR3 nucleotide sequence: TGTGCCAGCAGCTCGACAGGGTCTGGTGCTTTCTTT.

This clonotype was detected many times. CDR3 in DNA: TGTGCCACCACTATAGTGGGTAGAGAGCAGTTCTTC. Its translation: CATTIVGREQFF. This chain uses TRBV24-1 with TRBJ2-1; D unresolved. The V gene lost 8 bases and the J gene lost 10 bases, with 14 bases spanning the gap. Looked up from germline, CDR1 is KGHDR and CDR2 is SFDVKD. The CDR3 loop spans 12 amino acids.

This clonotype was detected many times. The J gene is TRBJ2-7, the V gene TRBV12-3 or TRBV12-4; D gene uncertain. The CDR3 length is 11 residues. Trimming shortened V by 6 bases and J by 1 base, and 4 bases separated the two germline ends. CDR3 in DNA: TGTGCCAGCAGAGGATCCTACGAGCAGTACTTC. Protein sequence: CASRGSYEQYF.

This clonotype occurred many times. The gene calls are TRBV6-2 or TRBV6-3 and TRBJ1-2, with a tentative D call TRBD1 (6 bases). V shed 7 bases and J shed 6 bases, with 9 bases lying between them. CDR1 is MNHEY and CDR2 is SVGEGT in the germline V gene. There are 11 residues in the CDR3. The CDR3: CASTGVDGYTF. CDR3 DNA sequence: TGTGCCAGCACAGGGGTGGATGGCTACACCTTC.

This clonotype was found many times. The chain joins TRBV10-2 to TRBJ2-3, with 7 bases identical to TRBD2. Germline values: CDR1 WSHSY, CDR2 SAAADI. The V gene end was trimmed by 3 bases and the J gene end by 5 bases; junction bases not matched to a gene: 8. The CDR3 runs to 15 residues. The CDR3 region is CASSEAGRPGDTQYF. CDR3 sequence (DNA): TGCGCCAGCAGTGAAGCGGGGCGCCCAGGAGATACGCAGTATTTT.

Many counts were recorded for this clonotype. The chain couples TRBV2 to TRBJ2-1, with D possibly called TRBD1 or TRBD2 (6 bases each). The germline V gene encodes CDR1 SNHLY and CDR2 FYNNEI. V lost 5 bases to trimming and J lost 3 bases, with 11 bases between them. This CDR3 region has 14 residues. The CDR3 DNA follows: TGTGCCAGCAGTAATAGGGGGGTCTACAATGAGCAGTTCTTC. Residues: CASSNRGVYNEQFF.

The table lists this clonotype with many counts. The rearrangement uses TRBV5-1 and TRBJ2-3, with 7 bases identical to TRBD1. This CDR3 contains 13 residues. V was clipped by 4 bases and J by 10 bases; unmatched bases: 9. Germline values: CDR1 SGHRS, CDR2 YFSETQ. For the CDR3, the DNA is TGCGCCAGCAGCCGGGAACAGGGGACCCCGCAGTATTTT. Translated, it gives CASSREQGTPQYF.

The DNA of the CDR3 is TGTGCCAGCAGCTTTGACGGGTCCTACGAGCAGTACGTC. Translated: CASSFDGSYEQYV. The chain recombines TRBV5-5 with TRBJ2-7, with no clear D. The CDR3 runs to 13 residues. CDR1 SGHKS and CDR2 YYEKEE come from the germline V gene (reference sequence). The V and J ends lost 2 bases and 1 base respectively, with 7 bases between them.

Ten or more counts support this clonotype. V is TRBV5-1 and J is TRBJ2-2; 7 positions match TRBD1. The J segment lost 0 bases and the V segment lost 4 bases, leaving 6 bases of the junction unmatched. This CDR3 is 16 amino acids long. Germline CDR1 is SGHRS and CDR2 is YFSETQ. The DNA of the CDR3 is TGCGCCAGCAGCCTTCTGGGACAGACGAACACCGGGGAGCTGTTTTTT. Amino acid sequence: CASSLLGQTNTGELFF.

This clonotype was seen more than once but under ten times. The chain couples TRBV7-2 to TRBJ2-2; D remains unclear. The CDR3 covers 17 residues. Trimming cost V 0 bases and J 0 bases, with 11 bases left between them. Germline values: CDR1 SGHTA, CDR2 FQGNSA. CDR3 protein: CASSLASTHANTGELFF. The DNA for the CDR3 is TGTGCCAGCAGCTTAGCTTCGACTCACGCGAACACCGGGGAGCTGTTTTTT.